The following is a TCR beta chain sequence with its context. Repertoires were generated with immunoSEQ multiplex PCR, while TCRdb's copy carries only in-frame clones and drops some. The sample lists 300,000 or so clones, approximately 88% seen once, with 5.5% to 8% in the top ten. This sample is part of a study of blood T cell repertoires in COVID-19. The CDR3 covers 10 residues. CDR1 and CDR2 from the germline V gene are SNHLY and FYNNEI. The ends were cut back, 3 bases at V and 10 bases at J, with 4 bases in the middle. This rearrangement joins TRBV2 to TRBJ2-4; no clear D. The sample consisted of peripheral blood. The TCR comes from a woman in her twenties or thirties who had recovered from COVID-19. The CDR3 DNA follows: TGTGCCAGCAGTGATTTAATTCAGTACTTC. Its protein is CASSDLIQYF.